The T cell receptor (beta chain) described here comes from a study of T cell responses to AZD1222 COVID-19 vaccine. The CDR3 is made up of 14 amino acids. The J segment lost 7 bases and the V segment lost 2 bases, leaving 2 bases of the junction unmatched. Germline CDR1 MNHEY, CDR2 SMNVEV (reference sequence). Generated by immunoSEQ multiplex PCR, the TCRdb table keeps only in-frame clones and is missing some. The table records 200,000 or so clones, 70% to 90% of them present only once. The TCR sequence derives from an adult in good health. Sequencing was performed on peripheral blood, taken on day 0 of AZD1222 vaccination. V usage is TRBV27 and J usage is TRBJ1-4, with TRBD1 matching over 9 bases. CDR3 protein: CASSLNRGLEKLFF. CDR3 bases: TGTGCCAGCAGTTTAAACAGGGGGCTTGAAAAACTGTTTTTT.